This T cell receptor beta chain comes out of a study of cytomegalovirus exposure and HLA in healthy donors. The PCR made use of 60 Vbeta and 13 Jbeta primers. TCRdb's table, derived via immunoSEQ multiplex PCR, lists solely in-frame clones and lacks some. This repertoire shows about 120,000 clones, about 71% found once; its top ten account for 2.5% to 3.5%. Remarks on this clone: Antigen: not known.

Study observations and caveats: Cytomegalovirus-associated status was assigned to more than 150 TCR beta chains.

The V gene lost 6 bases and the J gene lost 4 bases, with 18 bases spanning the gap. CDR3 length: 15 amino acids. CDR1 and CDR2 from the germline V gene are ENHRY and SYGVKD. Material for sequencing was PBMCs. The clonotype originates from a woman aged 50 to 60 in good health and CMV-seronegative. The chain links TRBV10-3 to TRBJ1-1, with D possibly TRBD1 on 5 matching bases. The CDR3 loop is CAISVGRGGITEAFF. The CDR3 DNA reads TGTGCCATCAGCGTGGGGCGGGGAGGAATCACTGAAGCTTTCTTT.